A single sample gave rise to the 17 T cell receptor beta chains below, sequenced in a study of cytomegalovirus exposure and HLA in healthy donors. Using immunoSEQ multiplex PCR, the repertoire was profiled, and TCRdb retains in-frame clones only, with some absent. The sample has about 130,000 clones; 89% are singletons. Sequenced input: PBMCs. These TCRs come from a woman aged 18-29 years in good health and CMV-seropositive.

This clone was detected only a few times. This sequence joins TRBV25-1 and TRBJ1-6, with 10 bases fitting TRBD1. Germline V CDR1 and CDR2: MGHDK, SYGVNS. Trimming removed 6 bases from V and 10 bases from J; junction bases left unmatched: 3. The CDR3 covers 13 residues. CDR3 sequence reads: CASRDRGLSPLHF. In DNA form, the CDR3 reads TGTGCCAGCAGAGACAGGGGGCTATCACCCCTCCACTTT.

CDR3 sequence reads: CASSTTSGAYNEQFF. The CDR3 coding sequence is TGTGCCAGTAGTACGACTAGCGGAGCCTACAATGAGCAGTTCTTC. The gene calls are TRBV19 and TRBJ2-1; 9 nucleotides match TRBD2. CDR1 and CDR2 (germline): LNHDA, SQIVND (reference sequence). CDR3 length: 15 residues. Trimming cost V 4 bases and J 2 bases; bases outside gene matches: 3.

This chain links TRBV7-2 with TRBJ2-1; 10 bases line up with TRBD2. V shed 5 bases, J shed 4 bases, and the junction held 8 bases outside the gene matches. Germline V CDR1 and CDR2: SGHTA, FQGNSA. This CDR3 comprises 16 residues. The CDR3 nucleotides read TGTGCCAGCAGCGTAGGACTAGCGGCTAAATACAATGAGCAGTTCTTC. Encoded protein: CASSVGLAAKYNEQFF.

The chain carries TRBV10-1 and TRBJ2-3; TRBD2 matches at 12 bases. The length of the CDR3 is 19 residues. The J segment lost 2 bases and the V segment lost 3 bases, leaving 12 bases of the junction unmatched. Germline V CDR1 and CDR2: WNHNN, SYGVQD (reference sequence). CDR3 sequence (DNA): TGCGCCAGCAGTGATTACGGGACTAGCGGGTTCCTCCCCACAGATACGCAGTATTTT. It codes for CASSDYGTSGFLPTDTQYF.

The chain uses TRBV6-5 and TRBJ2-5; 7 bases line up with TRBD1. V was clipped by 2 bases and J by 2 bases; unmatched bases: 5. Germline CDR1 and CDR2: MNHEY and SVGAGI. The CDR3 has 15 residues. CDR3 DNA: TGTGCCAGCAGTTACGGGACAGTTTTGCAAGAGACCCAGTACTTC. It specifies CASSYGTVLQETQYF.

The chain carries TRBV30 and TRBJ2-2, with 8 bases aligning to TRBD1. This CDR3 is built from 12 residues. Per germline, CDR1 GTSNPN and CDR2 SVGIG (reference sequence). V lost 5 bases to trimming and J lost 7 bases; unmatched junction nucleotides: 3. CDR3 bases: TGTGCCTGGGACAGGGGCGGCGGGGAGCTGTTTTTT. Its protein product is CAWDRGGGELFF. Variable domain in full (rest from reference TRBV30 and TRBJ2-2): SQTIHQWPATLVQPVGSPLSLECTVEGTSNPNLYWYRQAAGRGLQLLFYSVGIGQISSEVPQNLSASRPQDRQFILSSKKLLLSDSGFYLCAWDRGGGELFFGEGSRLTVL.

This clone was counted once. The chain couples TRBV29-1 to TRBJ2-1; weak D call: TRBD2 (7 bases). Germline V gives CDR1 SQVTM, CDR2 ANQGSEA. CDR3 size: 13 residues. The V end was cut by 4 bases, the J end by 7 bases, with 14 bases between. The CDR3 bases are TGCAGCGTTGCTAGGGGGGGGAAGAATGAGCAGTTCTTC. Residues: CSVARGGKNEQFF.

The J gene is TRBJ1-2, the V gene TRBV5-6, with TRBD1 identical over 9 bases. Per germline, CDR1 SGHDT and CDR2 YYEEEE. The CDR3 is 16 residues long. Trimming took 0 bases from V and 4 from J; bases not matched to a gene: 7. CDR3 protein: CASSLEQGALGYGYTF. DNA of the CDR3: TGTGCCAGCAGCTTGGAACAGGGGGCGTTGGGCTATGGCTACACCTTC.

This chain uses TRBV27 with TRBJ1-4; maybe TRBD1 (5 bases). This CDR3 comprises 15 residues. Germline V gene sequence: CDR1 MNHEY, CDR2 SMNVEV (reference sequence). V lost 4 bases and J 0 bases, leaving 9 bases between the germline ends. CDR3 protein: CASSSYRTTNEKLFF. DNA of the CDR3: TGTGCCAGCAGTTCCTACAGGACAACTAATGAAAAACTGTTTTTT.

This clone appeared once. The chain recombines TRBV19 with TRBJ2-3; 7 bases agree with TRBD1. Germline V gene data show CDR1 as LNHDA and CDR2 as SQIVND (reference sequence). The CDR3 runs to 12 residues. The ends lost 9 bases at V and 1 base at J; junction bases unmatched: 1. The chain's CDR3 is CASGQGTDTQYF. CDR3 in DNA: TGTGCCAGCGGACAGGGCACAGATACGCAGTATTTT.

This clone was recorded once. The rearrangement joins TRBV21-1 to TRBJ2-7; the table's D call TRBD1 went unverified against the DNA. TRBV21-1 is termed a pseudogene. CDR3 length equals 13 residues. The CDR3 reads CASTGDRRYEQYF. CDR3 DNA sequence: TGTGCCAGCACCGGAGACAGGCGCTACGAGCAGTACTTC.

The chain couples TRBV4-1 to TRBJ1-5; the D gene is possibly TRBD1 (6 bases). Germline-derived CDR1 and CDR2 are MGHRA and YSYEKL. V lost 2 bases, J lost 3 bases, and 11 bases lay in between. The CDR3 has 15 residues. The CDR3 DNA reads TGCGCCAGCAGCCAACAGTCAGGGGTCAATCAGCCCCAGCATTTT. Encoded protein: CASSQQSGVNQPQHF.

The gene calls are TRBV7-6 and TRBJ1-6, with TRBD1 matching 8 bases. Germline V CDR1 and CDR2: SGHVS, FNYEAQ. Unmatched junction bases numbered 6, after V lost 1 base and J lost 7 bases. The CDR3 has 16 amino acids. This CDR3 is CASSLGTGSRNSPLHF. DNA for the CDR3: TGTGCCAGCAGCTTAGGGACAGGGTCAAGGAATTCACCCCTCCACTTT.

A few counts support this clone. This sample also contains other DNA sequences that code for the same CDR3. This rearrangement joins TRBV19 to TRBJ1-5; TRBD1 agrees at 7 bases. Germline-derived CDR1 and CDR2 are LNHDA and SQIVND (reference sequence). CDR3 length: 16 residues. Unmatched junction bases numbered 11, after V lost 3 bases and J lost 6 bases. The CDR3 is CASSIGGGQGSQPQHF. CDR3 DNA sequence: TGTGCCAGTAGTATCGGAGGGGGCCAGGGGAGTCAGCCCCAGCATTTT.

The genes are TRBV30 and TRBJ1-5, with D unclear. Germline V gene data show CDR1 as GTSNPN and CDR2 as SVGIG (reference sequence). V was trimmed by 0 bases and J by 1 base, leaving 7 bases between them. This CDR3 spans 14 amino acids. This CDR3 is CAWSVRGSNQPQHF. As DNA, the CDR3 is TGTGCCTGGAGTGTACGGGGAAGCAATCAGCCCCAGCATTTT.

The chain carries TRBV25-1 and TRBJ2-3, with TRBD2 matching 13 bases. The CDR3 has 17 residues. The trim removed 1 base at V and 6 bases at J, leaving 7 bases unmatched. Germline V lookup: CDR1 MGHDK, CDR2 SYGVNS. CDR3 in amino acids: CASSESRTSGGRDTQYF. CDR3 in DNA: TGTGCCAGCAGTGAATCCCGGACTAGCGGGGGTAGGGATACGCAGTATTTT.

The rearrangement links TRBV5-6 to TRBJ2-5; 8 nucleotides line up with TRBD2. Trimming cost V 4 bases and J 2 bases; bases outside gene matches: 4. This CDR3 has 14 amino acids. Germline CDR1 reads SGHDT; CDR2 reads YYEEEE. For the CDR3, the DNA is TGTGCCAGCAGCGGAACTAGCGGTCAAGAGACCCAGTACTTC. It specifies CASSGTSGQETQYF. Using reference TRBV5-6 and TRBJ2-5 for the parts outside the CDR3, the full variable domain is DAGVTQSPTHLIKTRGQQVTLRCSPKSGHDTVSWYQQALGQGPQFIFQYYEEEERQRGNFPDRFSGHQFPNYSSELNVNALLLGDSALYLCASSGTSGQETQYFGPGTRLLVL.